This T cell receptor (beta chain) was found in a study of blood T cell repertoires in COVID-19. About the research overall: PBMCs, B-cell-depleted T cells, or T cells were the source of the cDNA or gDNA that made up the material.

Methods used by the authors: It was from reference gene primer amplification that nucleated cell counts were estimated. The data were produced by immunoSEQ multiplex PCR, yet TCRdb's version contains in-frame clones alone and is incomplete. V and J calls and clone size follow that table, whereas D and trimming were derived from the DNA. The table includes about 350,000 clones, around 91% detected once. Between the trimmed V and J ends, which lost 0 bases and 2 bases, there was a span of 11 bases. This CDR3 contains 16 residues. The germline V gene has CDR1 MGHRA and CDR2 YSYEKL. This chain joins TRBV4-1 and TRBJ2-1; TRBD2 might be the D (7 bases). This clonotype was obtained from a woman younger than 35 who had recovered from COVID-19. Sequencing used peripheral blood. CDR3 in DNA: TGCGCCAGCAGCCAAGAGAGGGGGGGGACCTACAATGAGCAGTTCTTC. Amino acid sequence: CASSQERGGTYNEQFF.